The present TCR beta chain was sequenced within a study of neurological immune-mediated disorders. TCRdb passed the 5' RACE reads through MiXCR, listing each CDR3 protein once. The table lists more than 25,000 distinct CDR3 sequences, 9% to 13% of them singletons. This CDR3 has 14 residues. The germline V gene encodes CDR1 SEHNR and CDR2 FQNEAQ (reference sequence). V dropped 1 base and J dropped 4 bases, with 10 bases sitting between them. The table lists this clonotype with many counts. No antigen is known for it. Study-wide points: HTLV-1-associated myelopathy showed the most TCR clonal expansion; multiple sclerosis the least, below healthy controls.

This chain connects TRBV7-9 to TRBJ2-5; D is unresolved. The sequence derives from a woman aged 60-70 years in good health. Sequencing was done on a sample of PBMCs. The CDR3 here is CASSLDRPPETQYF. Written as DNA, the CDR3 is TGTGCCAGCAGCTTAGATCGGCCCCCAGAGACCCAGTACTTC.